This T cell receptor beta chain was retrieved from a study of blood T cell repertoires in COVID-19. About the study: COVID-19 samples from acute and convalescent phases originated in the United States, Italy and Spain. T cells, B-cell-depleted T cells, or PBMCs provided the cDNA or gDNA that served as material.

Under the authors' procedure: From reference gene primer amplification, estimates of nucleated cell counts were derived. The data were produced by immunoSEQ multiplex PCR, yet TCRdb's version contains in-frame clones alone and is incomplete. D and trimming were read from the DNA, whereas the V and J calls and clone size are those reported in that table. The top ten clones hold 6.5% to 8.5% of a sample with tens of thousands of clones, approximately 92% of them seen once. CDR1 MNHNY and CDR2 SVGAGI come from the germline V gene (reference sequence). The CDR3 is made up of 15 amino acids. V lost 4 bases and J lost 1, with 13 bases in between.

This sequence joins TRBV6-6 and TRBJ1-1; tentatively, D is TRBD1 (5 bases). The sequenced sample was peripheral blood. The clonotype was recovered from a human donor in a cohort sampled during active COVID-19. The CDR3 DNA sequence: TGTGCCAGCAGTTTGCCACAGGCGAGGAACACTGAAGCTTTCTTT. It specifies CASSLPQARNTEAFF.